This T cell receptor (beta chain) comes out of a study of shared clonotypes between healthy human individuals. Points from the study as a whole: Sampling used blood alone; tissue repertoires probably differ. Across subsets, estimated richness was generally greater for naive than for memory populations.

To note about this clone: Its antigen is as yet unknown.

Per the study methods: Filtering differed for immunoSEQ, which gave only junction sequences without quality scores. TCRdb's copy holds only in-frame clones and misses some; the assay was immunoSEQ multiplex PCR. The V and J calls and clone size were taken over from that table, and D and trimming were inferred from the DNA. The table records about 2 million clones, roughly 94% of them present only once. Only CD45RO-negative cells positively selected for CCR7 counted as naive CD8 cells, so terminally differentiated effector memory CD45RA+ cells were excluded. Healthy adults negative for HIV, lacking recent acute infections or vaccinations, served as donors. V shed 1 base, J shed 7 bases, and the junction held 12 bases outside the gene matches. Germline loops: CDR1 GTSNPN, CDR2 SVGIG (reference sequence). The CDR3 has 17 amino acids.

The clonotype originates from a man between 18 and 29 years old in good health. The rearrangement uses TRBV30 and TRBJ2-2; 10 bases agree with TRBD2. Sequencing was carried out using naive CD8+ T cells sorted from blood. The CDR3, as DNA: TGTGCCTGGAGTGGGCTAGCGGGAGACGGGGGGATCGGGGAGCTGTTTTTT. Encoded protein: CAWSGLAGDGGIGELFF.